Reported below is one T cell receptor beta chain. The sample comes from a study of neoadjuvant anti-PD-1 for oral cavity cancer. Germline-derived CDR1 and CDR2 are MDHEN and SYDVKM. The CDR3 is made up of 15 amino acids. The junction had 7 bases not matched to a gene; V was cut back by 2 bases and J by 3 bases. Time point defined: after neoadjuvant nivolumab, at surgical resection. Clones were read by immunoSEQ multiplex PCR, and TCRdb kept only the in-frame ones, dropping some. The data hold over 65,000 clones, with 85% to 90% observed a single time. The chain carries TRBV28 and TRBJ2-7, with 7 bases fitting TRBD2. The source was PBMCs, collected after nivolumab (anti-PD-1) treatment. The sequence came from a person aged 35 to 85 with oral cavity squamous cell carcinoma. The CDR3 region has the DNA TGTGCCAGCAGTTTACGTGGTGGGAGGGGCTACGAGCAGTACTTC. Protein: CASSLRGGRGYEQYF. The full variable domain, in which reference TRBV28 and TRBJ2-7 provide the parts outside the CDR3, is DVKVTQSSRYLVKRTGEKVFLECVQDMDHENMFWYRQDPGLGLRLIYFSYDVKMKEKGDIPEGYSVSREKKERFSLILESASTNQTSMYLCASSLRGGRGYEQYFGPGTRLTVT.